The 13 T cell receptor beta chains presented below share a single source sample, sequenced in a study of cytomegalovirus exposure and HLA in healthy donors. PCR was performed using 60 Vbeta and 13 Jbeta primers. Assay used: immunoSEQ multiplex PCR; TCRdb lists only in-frame clones, some missing. The sample includes about 100,000 clones, about three quarters of them seen just once. The sample was PBMCs. These receptors originate from a male donor in good health and CMV-seropositive.

V is TRBV4-2 and J is TRBJ2-7, with D possibly matching TRBD1 (7 bases). CDR1 and CDR2 from the germline V gene are LGHNA and YNFKEQ. Trimming removed 3 bases at V and 2 bases at J, with 14 bases between. There are 15 residues in the CDR3. CDR3 protein: CASSHQGGRPYEQYF. Written as DNA, the CDR3 is TGTGCCAGCAGCCATCAGGGGGGTCGGCCCTACGAGCAGTACTTC.

The chain combines TRBV2 with TRBJ2-5; possible D gene TRBD1, 5 bases. V lost 7 bases and J 2 bases, leaving 14 bases between the germline ends. Germline V gene sequence: CDR1 SNHLY, CDR2 FYNNEI. This CDR3 contains 14 residues. CDR3 DNA: TGTGCCAGCAAAGAGACAGCTGCTCAAGAGACCCAGTACTTC. Protein: CASKETAAQETQYF.

The gene calls are TRBV7-7 and TRBJ2-5, with 12 bases fitting TRBD2. There are 16 residues in the CDR3. Trimming took 1 base from V and 2 from J; bases not matched to a gene: 2. Germline V gene sequence: CDR1 SSHAT, CDR2 FNYEAQ (reference sequence). CDR3 residues: CASSLGLAGGQETQYF. CDR3 DNA: TGTGCCAGCAGCTTAGGGCTAGCGGGGGGGCAAGAGACCCAGTACTTC.

This clone was recorded a few times. The rearrangement links TRBV30 to TRBJ1-1, with D hard to call. The CDR3 length is 12 residues. The germline CDR1 and CDR2 sequences are GTSNPN and SVGIG (reference sequence). V was shortened by 3 bases and J by 1 base, with 6 bases between the two germline ends. CDR3 amino acids: CAWRLSNTEAFF. The CDR3 DNA follows: TGTGCCTGGAGACTTTCGAACACTGAAGCTTTCTTT.

The chain carries TRBV18 and TRBJ1-5, with 7 nucleotides matching TRBD1. CDR3 length equals 14 residues. Germline V gives CDR1 KGHSH, CDR2 LQKENI. Trimming took 6 bases from V and 4 from J; bases not matched to a gene: 6. CDR3 sequence reads: CASSNGQVNQPQHF. Written as DNA, the CDR3 is TGTGCCAGCTCCAACGGACAGGTTAATCAGCCCCAGCATTTT.

V is TRBV7-2 and J is TRBJ1-4; D might be TRBD1 (6 bases). The germline V gene encodes CDR1 SGHTA and CDR2 FQGNSA. The germline V and J ends were trimmed by 0 bases and 7 bases, with 21 bases remaining between them. CDR3 size: 18 residues. CDR3 in DNA: TGTGCCAGCAGCTTAGCGGCGCCTTACAGGGCTGGAAGTGAAAAACTGTTTTTT. Translated, it gives CASSLAAPYRAGSEKLFF.

The V gene is TRBV11-2, the J gene TRBJ2-5; D may be TRBD2 (6 bases). Trimming removed 1 base at V and 7 bases at J, with 28 bases between. Germline V gene sequence: CDR1 SGHAT, CDR2 FQNNGV. The CDR3 totals 19 residues. CDR3 sequence (DNA): TGTGCCAGCAGCTTAGTAGAGGCTCAGGGCGGGGCCATCCCGGGGACCCAGTACTTC. Its translation: CASSLVEAQGGAIPGTQYF. The full variable domain, completed using reference TRBV11-2 and TRBJ2-5, is EAGVAQSPRYKIIEKRQSVAFWCNPISGHATLYWYQQILGQGPKLLIQFQNNGVVDDSQLPKDRFSAERLKGVDSTLKIQPAKLEDSAVYLCASSLVEAQGGAIPGTQYFGPGTRLLVL.

The V and J genes are TRBV10-2 and TRBJ1-4; D may be TRBD1 (6 bases). This CDR3 spans 14 amino acids. Germline V CDR1 and CDR2: WSHSY, SAAADI. V was clipped by 6 bases and J by 2 bases, with 10 bases between them. Written as DNA, the CDR3 is TGCGCCAGCAGAAGAGACAGGACTAATGAAAAACTGTTTTTT. Its translation is CASRRDRTNEKLFF.

The V call is TRBV4-1, the J call TRBJ2-5; D unresolved. V gave up 4 bases and J gave up 5 bases, with 14 bases separating them. The CDR3 covers 14 residues. CDR1 and CDR2 from the germline V gene are MGHRA and YSYEKL. This CDR3 reads CASSLAEGRETQYF. The CDR3 DNA reads as TGCGCCAGCAGCCTAGCTGAAGGCCGGGAGACCCAGTACTTC.

This clone showed up just a few times. The chain recombines TRBV7-6 with TRBJ2-3, with TRBD2 as a possible D gene (5 bases). Per germline, CDR1 SGHVS and CDR2 FNYEAQ. The CDR3 sequence is 14 residues long. Trimming removed 5 bases at V and 8 bases at J, with 17 bases between. CDR3 sequence reads: CASSPWGALSTQYF. The CDR3 nucleotides read TGTGCCAGCAGCCCATGGGGAGCTTTATCTACGCAGTATTTT.

V usage is TRBV7-2 and J usage is TRBJ1-5; no firm D call. This CDR3 comprises 13 residues. With 4 bases removed from V and 8 bases from J, the gap between germline ends came to 12 bases. From germline, CDR1 is SGHTA and CDR2 FQGNSA. The CDR3 is CASSSIRIEPQHF. The DNA for the CDR3 is TGTGCCAGCAGCTCGATCAGGATAGAGCCCCAGCATTTT.

The CDR3 spells CASSMGGQALSSYNEQFF. The DNA of the CDR3 is TGTGCCAGTAGTATGGGGGGACAGGCGCTGAGCTCCTACAATGAGCAGTTCTTC. The rearrangement links TRBV19 to TRBJ2-1; 8 bases map to TRBD1. CDR1 LNHDA and CDR2 SQIVND come from the germline V gene (reference sequence). CDR3 size: 18 residues. The trim removed 3 bases at V and 0 bases at J, leaving 10 bases unmatched.

The V call is TRBV9, the J call TRBJ1-1; TRBD1 matches at 8 bases. Trimming took 1 base from V and 4 from J; bases not matched to a gene: 3. Germline CDR1 and CDR2: SGDLS and YYNGEE. The CDR3 totals 14 residues. CDR3 nucleotides: TGTGCCAGCAGCGTACAGGGGGCGAGCACTGAAGCTTTCTTT. Its protein product is CASSVQGASTEAFF. Full variable domain (remainder filled in from reference TRBV9 and TRBJ1-1): DSGVTQTPKHLITATGQRVTLRCSPRSGDLSVYWYQQSLDQGLQFLIQYYNGEERAKGNILERFSAQQFPDLHSELNLSSLELGDSALYFCASSVQGASTEAFFGQGTRLTVV.